The 6 T cell receptor beta chains below were found in one sample sequenced in a study of blood T cells in healthy people across ages. Sample-barcoded 5' priming and a J-beta primer mix drove a second PCR of about 7 to 11 cycles. TCRdb re-derived calls from the 5' RACE reads in MiXCR, one entry per CDR3 protein. This sample has around 990,000 distinct CDR3 sequences, with around 25% found just once. This same sample was also part of a study on T cells of mothers and their children.

The sequenced sample consisted of blood. These receptor sequences come from a girl under 10 years old in good health.

This chain links TRBV6-5 with TRBJ2-7; D is perhaps TRBD1 or TRBD2 (5 bases each). Germline CDR1 is MNHEY and CDR2 is SVGAGI. Trimming stripped 2 bases from V and 2 bases from J, with 10 bases between. CDR3 size: 14 residues. CDR3 sequence: CASSYRDPTYEQYF. The CDR3 DNA follows: TGTGCCAGCAGTTACCGGGACCCGACCTACGAGCAGTACTTC.

This clonotype was counted ten times or more. This CDR3 reads CASSLVGYGYTF. DNA for the CDR3: TGTGCCAGCAGTTTAGTGGGGTATGGCTACACCTTC. The rearrangement links TRBV12-3 or TRBV12-4 to TRBJ1-2; D ambiguous. The CDR3 is 12 amino acids. V lost 1 base to trimming and J lost 5 bases, with 5 bases between them.

The chain has TRBV19 and TRBJ1-2; D is unresolved. This CDR3 spans 14 amino acids. V gave up 7 bases and J gave up 8 bases, with 20 bases separating them. Germline V gives CDR1 LNHDA, CDR2 SQIVND (reference sequence). The DNA of the CDR3 is TGTGCCAGTACCATCCCGTACGGGTTACGGGGCTACACCTTC. Protein sequence: CASTIPYGLRGYTF.

The chain has TRBV4-3 and TRBJ1-6, with 9 positions matching TRBD1. Looked up from germline, CDR1 is LGHNA and CDR2 is YSLEER. This CDR3 has 15 residues. After removal of 2 bases from V and 9 bases from J, the junction contained 5 bases not matched to a gene. The CDR3 DNA sequence: TGCGCCAGCAGCCAAACAGGGGGCTTTGCTTCACCCCTCCACTTT. It specifies CASSQTGGFASPLHF.

This sequence joins TRBV13 and TRBJ2-7; maybe TRBD1 (6 bases). Per germline, CDR1 PRHDT and CDR2 FYEKMQ (reference sequence). The CDR3 has 15 amino acids. V was cut by 5 bases and J by 0 bases, with 14 bases left in between. The CDR3 bases are TGTGCCAGCAGCGAACAGGGCCTGAGCTCCTACGAGCAGTACTTC. It codes for CASSEQGLSSYEQYF.

This clonotype was recorded once. The J gene is TRBJ2-3, the V gene TRBV7-9; possible D gene TRBD1, 6 bases. The CDR3 has 17 residues. Germline CDR1 and CDR2: SEHNR and FQNEAQ (reference sequence). V shed 4 bases and J shed 10 bases, with 27 bases lying between them. The CDR3 DNA sequence: TGTGCCAGCAGCTCCCCGAGGGTGGGGGACACCTCTATACCGCAGTATTTT. As protein: CASSSPRVGDTSIPQYF.